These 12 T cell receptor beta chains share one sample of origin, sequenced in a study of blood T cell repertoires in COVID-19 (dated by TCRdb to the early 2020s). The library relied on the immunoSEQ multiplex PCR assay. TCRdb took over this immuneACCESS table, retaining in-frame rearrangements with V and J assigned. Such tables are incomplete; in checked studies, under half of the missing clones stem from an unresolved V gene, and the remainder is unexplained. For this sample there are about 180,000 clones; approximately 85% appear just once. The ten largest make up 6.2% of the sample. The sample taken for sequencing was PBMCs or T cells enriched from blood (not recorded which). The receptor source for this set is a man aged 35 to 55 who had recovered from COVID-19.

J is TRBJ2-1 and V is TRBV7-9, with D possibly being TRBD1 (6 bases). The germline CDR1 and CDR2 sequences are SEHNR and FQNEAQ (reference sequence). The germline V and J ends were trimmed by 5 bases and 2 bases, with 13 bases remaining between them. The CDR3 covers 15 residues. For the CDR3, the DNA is TGTGCCAGCAGCCCCGGGACATCTACCTACAATGAGCAGTTCTTC. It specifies CASSPGTSTYNEQFF.

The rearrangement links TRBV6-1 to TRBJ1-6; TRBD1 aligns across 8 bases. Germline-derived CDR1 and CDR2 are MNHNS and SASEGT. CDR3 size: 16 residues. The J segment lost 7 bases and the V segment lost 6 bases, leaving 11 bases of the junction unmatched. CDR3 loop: CASRETGTGGNSPLHF. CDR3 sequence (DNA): TGTGCCAGCAGGGAAACCGGGACAGGAGGAAATTCACCCCTCCACTTT.

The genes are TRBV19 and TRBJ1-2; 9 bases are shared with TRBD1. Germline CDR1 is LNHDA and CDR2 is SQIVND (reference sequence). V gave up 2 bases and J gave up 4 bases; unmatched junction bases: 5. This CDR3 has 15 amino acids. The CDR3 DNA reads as TGTGCCAGTAGTATAACTGGACAGGGGATCTATGGCTACACCTTC. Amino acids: CASSITGQGIYGYTF. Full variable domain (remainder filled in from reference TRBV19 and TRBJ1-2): DGGITQSPKYLFRKEGQNVTLSCEQNLNHDAMYWYRQDPGQGLRLIYYSQIVNDFQKGDIAEGYSVSREKKESFPLTVTSAQKNPTAFYLCASSITGQGIYGYTFGSGTRLTVV.

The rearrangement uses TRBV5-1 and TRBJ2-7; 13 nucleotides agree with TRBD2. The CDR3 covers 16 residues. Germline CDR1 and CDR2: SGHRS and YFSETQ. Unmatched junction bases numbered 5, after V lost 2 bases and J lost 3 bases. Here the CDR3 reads CASSFGLAGVGYEQYF. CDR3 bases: TGCGCCAGCAGCTTCGGACTAGCGGGAGTAGGCTACGAGCAGTACTTC.

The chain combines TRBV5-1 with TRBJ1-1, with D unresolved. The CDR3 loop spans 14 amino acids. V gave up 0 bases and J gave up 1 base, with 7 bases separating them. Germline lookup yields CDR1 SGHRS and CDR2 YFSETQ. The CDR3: CASSLGQANTEAFF. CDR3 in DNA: TGCGCCAGCAGCTTGGGTCAGGCGAACACTGAAGCTTTCTTT.

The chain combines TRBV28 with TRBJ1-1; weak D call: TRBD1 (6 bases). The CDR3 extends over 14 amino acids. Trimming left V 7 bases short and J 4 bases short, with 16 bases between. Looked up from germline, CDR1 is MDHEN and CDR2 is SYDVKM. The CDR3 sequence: CASKEGGLGTEAFF. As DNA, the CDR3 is TGTGCCAGCAAGGAGGGGGGGCTGGGCACTGAAGCTTTCTTT.

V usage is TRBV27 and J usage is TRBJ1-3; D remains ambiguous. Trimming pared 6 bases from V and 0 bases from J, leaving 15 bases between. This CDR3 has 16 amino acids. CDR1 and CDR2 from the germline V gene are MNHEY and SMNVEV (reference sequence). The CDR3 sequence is CASSTGGYSSGNTIYF. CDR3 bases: TGTGCCAGCAGCACGGGAGGCTATAGCTCTGGAAACACCATATATTTT.

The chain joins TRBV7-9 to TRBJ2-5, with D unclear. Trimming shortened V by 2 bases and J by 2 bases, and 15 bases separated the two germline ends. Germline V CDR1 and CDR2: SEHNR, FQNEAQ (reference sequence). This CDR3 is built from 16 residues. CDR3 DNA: TGTGCCAGCAGCTTAAATCCAAGGAGTTGGCAAGAGACCCAGTACTTC. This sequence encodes CASSLNPRSWQETQYF.

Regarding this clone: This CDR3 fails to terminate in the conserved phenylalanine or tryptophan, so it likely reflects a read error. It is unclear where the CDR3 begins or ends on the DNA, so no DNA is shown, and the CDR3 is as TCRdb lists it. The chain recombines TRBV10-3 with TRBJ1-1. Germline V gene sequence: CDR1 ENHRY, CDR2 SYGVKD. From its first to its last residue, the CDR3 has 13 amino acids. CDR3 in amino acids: CAISESGFQTLKG.

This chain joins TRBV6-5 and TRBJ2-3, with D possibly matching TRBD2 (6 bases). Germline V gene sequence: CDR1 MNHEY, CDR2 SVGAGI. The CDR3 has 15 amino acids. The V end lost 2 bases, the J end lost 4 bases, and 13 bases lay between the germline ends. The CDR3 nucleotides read TGTGCCAGCAGTTACGGGCTCCGGAGGGCAGATACGCAGTATTTT. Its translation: CASSYGLRRADTQYF.

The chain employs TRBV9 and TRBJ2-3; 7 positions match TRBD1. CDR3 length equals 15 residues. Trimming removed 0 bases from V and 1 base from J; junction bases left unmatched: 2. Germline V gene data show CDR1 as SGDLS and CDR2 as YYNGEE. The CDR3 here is CASSVDGTGTDTQYF. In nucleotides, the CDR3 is TGTGCCAGCAGCGTAGACGGGACAGGCACAGATACGCAGTATTTT.

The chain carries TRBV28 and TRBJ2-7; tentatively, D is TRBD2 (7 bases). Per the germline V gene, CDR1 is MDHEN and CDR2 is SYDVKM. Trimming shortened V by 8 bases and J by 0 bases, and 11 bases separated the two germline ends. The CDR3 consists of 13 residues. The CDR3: CASGRGASYEQYF. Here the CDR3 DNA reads TGTGCCAGCGGTCGGGGGGCCTCCTACGAGCAGTACTTC.